The clone carrying this T cell receptor (beta chain) was observed a single time. The data were obtained in a study of blood T cell repertoires in COVID-19. About the study: PBMCs, B-cell-depleted T cells, or T cells were the source of the cDNA or gDNA that made up the material.

CDR1 is SGHAT, CDR2 FQNNGV, per germline. The V gene lost 0 bases and the J gene lost 9 bases, with 9 bases spanning the gap. This CDR3 region has 14 residues. In the original analysis: Estimates of nucleated cell counts were drawn from the amplification of reference gene primers. Method: immunoSEQ multiplex PCR; TCRdb's copy keeps in-frame clones and lacks some. The DNA was the basis for D and trimming; V, J and clone size are from that table. The table records some 45,000 clones, about three quarters of them present only once. Sequencing input: peripheral blood. The rearrangement links TRBV11-2 to TRBJ1-6; D is unresolved. This clonotype was obtained from an older man with active or convalescent COVID-19. CDR3: CASSLEEFGSPLHF. CDR3 sequence (DNA): TGTGCCAGCAGCTTAGAGGAGTTCGGTTCACCCCTCCACTTT.